This passage covers 20 T cell receptor beta chains from one sample sequenced in a study of CDR3 diversity in severe acne. MiXCR, run by TCRdb on the PCR reads, gives a single entry per CDR3 protein. The sample carries about 98,000 distinct CDR3 sequences, roughly 51% recorded once. Sequences were obtained from blood. The receptors come from a male donor with acne.

This clonotype was counted a few times. The rearrangement links TRBV20-1 to TRBJ1-5; possible D gene TRBD1, 6 bases. This CDR3 has 15 residues. Trimming left V 6 bases short and J 3 bases short, with 18 bases between. Looked up from germline, CDR1 is DFQATT and CDR2 is SNEGSKA (reference sequence). Written as DNA, the CDR3 is TGCAGTGCAAAACCCAGGGGCCGCCCCAATCAGCCCCAGCATTTT. This codes for CSAKPRGRPNQPQHF.

The chain recombines TRBV10-3 with TRBJ1-2; D perhaps matches TRBD1 (6 bases). The germline CDR1 and CDR2 sequences are ENHRY and SYGVKD. V lost 4 bases and J lost 6, with 15 bases in between. CDR3 length: 14 amino acids. DNA for the CDR3: TGTGCCATCAGTGTATTCCAGGGGAGTCATGGCTACACCTTC. It encodes CAISVFQGSHGYTF.

By its share, this clonotype is medium-sized. V gene TRBV20-1 combines with J gene TRBJ2-7, with TRBD1 matching over 7 bases. Germline assignment: CDR1 DFQATT and CDR2 SNEGSKA (reference sequence). This CDR3 is 14 amino acids long. Trimming at V came to 1 base and at J to 3 bases, leaving 6 bases not matched to a gene. This CDR3 reads CSARATGNYYEQYF. CDR3 bases: TGCAGTGCTAGAGCGACAGGGAACTACTACGAGCAGTACTTC.

The table lists this clonotype with a few counts. A much bigger clone sits one base away, suggesting this may be a read error. The gene calls are TRBV6-6 and TRBJ2-7, with a weak D call TRBD1 (6 bases). The CDR3 is made up of 13 amino acids. Deletions cut 7 bases from V and 9 bases from J, with 19 bases between. Per the germline V gene, CDR1 is MNHNY and CDR2 is SVGAGI (reference sequence). The DNA of the CDR3 is TGTGCCAGCACCAAGGCAACAGGGCGCGGGCAGTACTTC. It specifies CASTKATGRGQYF.

The genes are TRBV2 and TRBJ1-6, with D unclear. V was shortened by 6 bases and J by 5 bases, with 11 bases between the two germline ends. The CDR3 totals 14 residues. Germline loops: CDR1 SNHLY, CDR2 FYNNEI. CDR3 protein: CASRPTKHNSPLHF. The DNA of the CDR3 is TGTGCCAGCAGGCCGACAAAGCATAATTCACCCCTCCACTTT.

This clonotype was seen more than once but under ten times. V gene TRBV4-1 combines with J gene TRBJ2-1; 11 positions agree with TRBD2. The germline V gene has CDR1 MGHRA and CDR2 YSYEKL. The V gene end was trimmed by 6 bases and the J gene end by 2 bases; junction bases not matched to a gene: 18. The CDR3 totals 20 residues. The CDR3 coding sequence is TGCGCCAGCAGACCTCTGGGGGGACTTTTAGCGGGAGGGACCTACAATGAGCAGTTCTTC. It yields the protein CASRPLGGLLAGGTYNEQFF.

The chain has TRBV7-9 and TRBJ1-1, with D possibly matching TRBD1 (6 bases). Germline CDR1 reads SEHNR; CDR2 reads FQNEAQ (reference sequence). V was shortened by 5 bases and J by 0 bases, with 16 bases between the two germline ends. This CDR3 is built from 16 residues. DNA of the CDR3: TGTGCCAGCAGCAGACCGAGACAGGCGTTGAACACTGAAGCTTTCTTT. Its translation is CASSRPRQALNTEAFF.

Concerning this clonotype itself: This could be a read error, since a much larger clone is one nucleotide away. J is TRBJ2-7 and V is TRBV19; perhaps TRBD2 as D (5 bases). The CDR3 is 14 residues long. Per the germline V gene, CDR1 is LNHDA and CDR2 is SQIVND (reference sequence). CDR3 residues: CASSSRGSSYEQCF. The CDR3 region has the DNA TGTGCCAGTAGTTCCCGGGGTTCTTCCTACGAGCAGTGCTTC.

Note on this clonotype: At one boundary the junction diverges from the germline segment, which might be a read error. The chain has TRBV7-2 and TRBJ1-5, with D uncertain. CDR3 length: 14 amino acids. Germline-derived CDR1 and CDR2 are SGHTA and FQGNSA. CDR3 sequence (DNA): TGTGCCAACAGCGCGGACGTTAGCAATCAGCCCCAGCATTTT. Protein sequence: CANSADVSNQPQHF.

This clonotype was detected many times. V is TRBV20-1 and J is TRBJ2-1, with TRBD2 as a possible D gene (5 bases). With 5 bases removed from V and 5 bases from J, the gap between germline ends came to 16 bases. This CDR3 has 14 residues. Germline CDR1 reads DFQATT; CDR2 reads SNEGSKA (reference sequence). CDR3 in amino acids: CSAPGVVRDNEQFF. CDR3 DNA: TGCAGTGCTCCCGGGGTAGTAAGAGACAATGAGCAGTTCTTC.

This clonotype has a handful of counts. V is TRBV9 and J is TRBJ2-2; 8 bases match TRBD1. Germline values: CDR1 SGDLS, CDR2 YYNGEE. The CDR3 consists of 16 residues. V lost 4 bases and J lost 6; bases outside the gene matches: 11. The CDR3 region is CASSLTGTGSAGELFF. The CDR3 DNA reads as TGTGCCAGCAGCCTTACCGGGACAGGTTCAGCCGGGGAGCTGTTTTTT.

This clonotype has only a few counts. This chain joins TRBV28 and TRBJ2-7, with TRBD2 identical over 7 bases. The V gene end was trimmed by 2 bases and the J gene end by 3 bases; junction bases not matched to a gene: 4. CDR3 length equals 14 residues. Germline V CDR1 and CDR2: MDHEN, SYDVKM. The CDR3 sequence is CASSLAGVNYEQYF. In DNA, the CDR3 is TGTGCCAGCAGTTTAGCGGGAGTTAACTACGAGCAGTACTTC. Complete variable domain (other parts from reference TRBV28 and TRBJ2-7): DVKVTQSSRYLVKRTGEKVFLECVQDMDHENMFWYRQDPGLGLRLIYFSYDVKMKEKGDIPEGYSVSREKKERFSLILESASTNQTSMYLCASSLAGVNYEQYFGPGTRLTVT.

The genes are TRBV29-1 and TRBJ1-4; the match to TRBD1 covers 9 bases. Germline CDR1 is SQVTM and CDR2 is ANQGSEA. V shed 4 bases, J shed 0 bases, and the junction held 15 bases outside the gene matches. The CDR3 has 19 amino acids. Written as DNA, the CDR3 is TGCAGCGTTGTCGAGGCGGGACAGGGTAACCCTACAACTAATGAAAAACTGTTTTTT. It codes for CSVVEAGQGNPTTNEKLFF.

This clonotype was seen a handful of times. With a much larger clone just one base away, this may be a read error. Since no conserved phenylalanine or tryptophan closes the CDR3, a read error is the likely cause. The J gene is TRBJ2-1, the V gene TRBV20-1; no definite D call. The length of the CDR3 is 13 residues. Trimming removed 5 bases at V and 9 bases at J, with 17 bases between. The V gene's germline CDR1 is DFQATT and CDR2 SNEGSKA (reference sequence). The CDR3 sequence is CSAENSVLGEQFS. CDR3 in DNA: TGCAGTGCTGAAAACAGTGTTTTGGGTGAGCAGTTCTCC.

The chain uses TRBV12-3 or TRBV12-4 and TRBJ2-7; tentatively, D is TRBD1 (6 bases). The length of the CDR3 is 13 residues. Trimming removed 7 bases from V and 3 bases from J, with 13 bases in between. CDR3 region: CASTLDRYYEQYF. For the CDR3, the DNA is TGTGCCAGCACCCTCGACAGGTACTACGAGCAGTACTTC.

The rearrangement joins TRBV9 to TRBJ2-7, with 13 bases that match TRBD2. V dropped 4 bases and J dropped 4; count of bases not matched to a gene: 8. The CDR3 sequence is 16 residues long. CDR1 is SGDLS and CDR2 is YYNGEE in the germline V gene. This CDR3 is CASSPLWTSGSYEQYF. The CDR3 DNA follows: TGTGCCAGCAGCCCACTATGGACTAGCGGGAGTTACGAGCAGTACTTC.

This chain joins TRBV15 and TRBJ2-1; the match to TRBD2 covers 7 bases. With V trimmed by 6 bases and J by 13 bases, 12 bases remained unmatched. The CDR3 runs to 13 residues. Germline V gene lookup returns CDR1 LNHNV and CDR2 YYDKDF (reference sequence). The CDR3 DNA sequence: TGTGCCACCAGTCGGGACGCGGGGGAGACCCAGTTCTTC. Its protein is CATSRDAGETQFF.

This clonotype was observed a handful of times. The chain carries TRBV2 and TRBJ2-1; 8 bases are shared with TRBD2. Germline V gene sequence: CDR1 SNHLY, CDR2 FYNNEI. The CDR3 covers 13 residues. V was clipped by 5 bases and J by 7 bases; unmatched bases: 4. The CDR3 DNA follows: TGTGCCAGCAGTTACGGGAGGGGAAATGAGCAGTTCTTC. Translating it yields CASSYGRGNEQFF.

The gene calls are TRBV4-1 and TRBJ1-5, with 7 bases fitting TRBD1. In germline, CDR1 is MGHRA, CDR2 YSYEKL. The CDR3 covers 15 residues. Trimming took 5 bases from V and 2 from J; bases not matched to a gene: 6. As DNA, the CDR3 is TGCGCCAGCAGCACGACAGGGTTCGGCAATCAGCCCCAGCATTTT. This codes for CASSTTGFGNQPQHF.

This clonotype occurred many times. This sequence joins TRBV9 and TRBJ2-5; no firm D call. The CDR3 consists of 15 residues. Germline V gene sequence: CDR1 SGDLS, CDR2 YYNGEE. V shed 4 bases and J shed 5 bases, with 18 bases lying between them. The CDR3 region is CASSYSAQYGETQYF. CDR3 DNA sequence: TGTGCCAGCAGCTACTCCGCCCAGTATGGGGAGACCCAGTACTTC.